A selection of T cell receptor beta chains follows, all from one sample in a study of Ad26.COV2.S vaccination and SARS-CoV-2 variants. Clones were read by immunoSEQ multiplex PCR, and TCRdb kept only the in-frame ones, dropping some. The sample has about 410,000 clones, approximately 90% seen once; the top ten hold around 3.4%. This sample comprised peripheral blood, obtained in a trial of Ad26.COV2.S vaccine versus placebo. These receptors were taken from a person aged 18-65 years who received the Ad26.COV2.S COVID-19 vaccine or a placebo. Each CDR3 is given with its conserved first and last residue. A D gene is named only where the DNA matches it firmly. Part of the rows lack a size; the others show once, few, many or a class for expanded clones.

v_call	j_call	clone_size	d_call	cdr3_aa	cdr3_nt
TRBV10-1	TRBJ2-5	once	-	CASSGSFQETQYF	TGCGCCAGCAGTGGGTCTTTTCAAGAGACCCAGTACTTC
TRBV4-1	TRBJ2-1	-	TRBD2	CASSRSGGGVGEQFF	TGCGCCAGCAGTCGGAGCGGGGGAGGGGTGGGTGAGCAGTTCTTC
TRBV7-9	TRBJ2-1	-	-	CASSRLTVQGGNEQFF	TGTGCCAGCAGCCGTCTTACGGTGCAGGGTGGCAATGAGCAGTTCTTC
TRBV19	TRBJ1-1	-	-	CASSILLKSAEAFF	TGTGCCAGTAGTATCCTCCTGAAGTCGGCTGAAGCTTTCTTT
TRBV25-1	TRBJ1-1	-	-	CASSAAGRIDAFF	TGTGCCAGCAGTGCGGCAGGGAGGATTGATGCTTTCTTT
TRBV10-3	TRBJ1-1	-	TRBD1	CAIAAGQGRGAFF	TGTGCCATCGCGGCTGGACAGGGGCGAGGAGCTTTCTTT
TRBV3-1/TRBV3-2	TRBJ2-2	-	-	CASSQVWTGELFF	TGTGCCAGCAGCCAAGTCTGGACCGGGGAGCTGTTTTTT
TRBV5-1	TRBJ1-2	-	-	CASSLAGVGGYTF	TGCGCCAGCAGCTTGGCCGGGGTCGGGGGCTACACCTTC
TRBV19	TRBJ1-1	-	-	CASSISVNTEAFF	TGTGCCAGTAGTATTTCGGTGAACACTGAAGCTTTCTTT
TRBV6-1	TRBJ2-2	-	-	CASSDDLGELFF	TGTGCCAGCAGTGACGATTTGGGGGAGCTGTTTTTT
TRBV19	TRBJ1-2	once	-	CASSMTAAAPAVDGYTF	TGTGCCAGTAGTATGACCGCCGCAGCCCCAGCAGTGGATGGCTACACCTTC
TRBV6-5	TRBJ1-1	-	TRBD1	CASSYSRQGFTEAFF	TGTGCCAGCAGTTACTCAAGACAGGGGTTCACTGAAGCTTTCTTT
TRBV7-2	TRBJ1-1	-	TRBD1	CASSLYRGRNTEAFF	TGTGCCAGCAGCTTATACAGGGGTAGGAACACTGAAGCTTTCTTT
TRBV5-1	TRBJ2-1	-	-	CASSLGDGNNEQFF	TGCGCCAGCAGCTTGGGGGACGGAAACAATGAGCAGTTCTTC
TRBV3-1/TRBV3-2	TRBJ1-3	-	-	CASSQGNTIYF	TGTGCCAGCAGCCAGGGTAACACCATATATTTT
TRBV10-3	TRBJ1-1	once	-	CAISASGELTQAFF	TGTGCCATCAGTGCCTCGGGGGAACTAACCCAAGCTTTCTTT
TRBV21-1	TRBJ2-3	-	-	CASSKIRLAGGRGTQYF	TGTGCCAGCAGCAAAATCAGACTAGCGGGGGGGCGCGGTACGCAGTATTTT
TRBV6-2/TRBV6-3	TRBJ2-7	-	TRBD1	CASSFVGQASYEQYF	TGTGCCAGCAGTTTTGTGGGACAGGCATCCTACGAGCAGTACTTC
TRBV7-2	TRBJ2-7	-	-	CASSFVGADYEQYF	TGTGCCAGCAGCTTTGTGGGGGCTGACTACGAGCAGTACTTC
TRBV27	TRBJ1-1	-	-	CASSHGETEAFF	TGTGCCAGCAGCCATGGGGAGACTGAAGCTTTCTTT
TRBV30	TRBJ1-1	few	-	CAWRVRGGNTEAFF	TGTGCCTGGAGGGTAAGGGGCGGGAACACTGAAGCTTTCTTT
TRBV15	TRBJ1-1	-	-	CATSRDLVSLNTEAFF	TGTGCCACCAGCAGAGATCTAGTTTCCCTAAACACTGAAGCTTTCTTT
TRBV2	TRBJ1-5	-	TRBD1	CASSRGQGNQPQHF	TGTGCCAGCAGTCGGGGACAGGGCAATCAGCCCCAGCATTTT
TRBV6-5	TRBJ2-7	-	TRBD2	CASSYLSGGANDEQYF	TGTGCCAGCAGTTACTTGAGCGGGGGGGCTAACGACGAGCAGTACTTC
TRBV2	TRBJ2-5	-	-	CASSSLGETQYF	TGTGCCAGCAGCAGCTTAGGGGAGACCCAGTACTTC
TRBV5-1	TRBJ1-3	-	-	CASSLAGGNTIYF	TGCGCCAGCAGCTTGGCCGGGGGAAACACCATATATTTT
TRBV2	TRBJ2-7	-	-	CASSESGSRYEQYF	TGTGCCAGCAGTGAATCCGGCAGCCGTTACGAGCAGTACTTC
TRBV5-1	TRBJ1-2	-	-	CASSLYGEGVYGYTF	TGCGCCAGCAGCTTGTACGGGGAAGGGGTCTATGGCTACACCTTC
TRBV7-9	TRBJ1-1	-	-	CASSPRGDDAFF	TGTGCCAGCAGCCCCCGTGGGGACGACGCTTTCTTT
TRBV10-2	TRBJ2-2	few	-	CASSPADTGELFF	TGCGCCAGCAGTCCGGCCGACACCGGGGAGCTGTTTTTT
TRBV28	TRBJ1-1	-	-	CASSLGWTEAFF	TGTGCCAGCAGTTTAGGATGGACTGAAGCTTTCTTT
TRBV10-3	TRBJ1-4	-	TRBD1	CAIRQGETNEKLFF	TGTGCCATCAGACAGGGGGAGACTAATGAAAAACTGTTTTTT
TRBV3-1/TRBV3-2	TRBJ1-1	-	-	CASSQAAGGGTEAFF	TGTGCCAGCAGCCAAGCAGCCGGGGGTGGGACTGAAGCTTTCTTT
TRBV2	TRBJ2-5	-	TRBD1	CASSGSRDRVQETQYF	TGTGCCAGCAGTGGAAGCCGGGACAGGGTACAAGAGACCCAGTACTTC
TRBV6-5	TRBJ2-7	-	TRBD1	CASNPDRGGYEQYF	TGTGCCAGCAACCCGGACAGGGGGGGCTACGAGCAGTACTTC
TRBV6-1	TRBJ1-3	-	-	CASNEVLGRTGNTIYF	TGTGCCAGCAATGAAGTCCTGGGACGGACTGGAAACACCATATATTTT
TRBV7-9	TRBJ2-2	-	-	CASSLARGRGPGGELFF	TGTGCCAGCAGCTTAGCGAGGGGCCGGGGTCCAGGCGGGGAGCTGTTTTTT
TRBV19	TRBJ1-5	-	TRBD1	CASSTDRGGNQPQHF	TGTGCCAGTAGTACCGACAGGGGAGGCAATCAGCCCCAGCATTTT
TRBV5-1	TRBJ2-7	-	TRBD1	CASSRGQGMYEQYF	TGCGCCAGCAGCCGGGGACAGGGGATGTACGAGCAGTACTTC
TRBV3-1/TRBV3-2	TRBJ1-1	-	-	CASSQSGGPGRRSIF	TGTGCCAGCAGCCAGAGCGGGGGACCGGGACGCCGGTCGATCTTT
TRBV7-2	TRBJ1-1	-	-	CASSLAENTEAFF	TGTGCCAGCAGCTTAGCGGAGAACACTGAAGCTTTCTTT
TRBV21-1	TRBJ1-2	-	-	CASSKKELDGYTF	TGTGCCAGCAGCAAAAAGGAACTAGATGGCTACACCTTC